In its sample, the clone carrying this T cell receptor (beta chain) was seen many times. The antigen is not known. This record comes from a study of T cells in Graves' hyperthyroidism and ophthalmopathy. General study results and limits: Most thyroid clonotypes expanded above 0.001 appeared in blood too.

Patients were excluded because of uncontrolled infection, other autoimmune disease, pregnancy or lactation. Amplified regions were TCR beta CDR3 sequences from RNA transcripts. Carried out on the TCR CDR3, a first-round RT-PCR used the HTBI primer set. TCRdb used MiXCR to reprocess the multiplex PCR reads, holding one entry per CDR3 protein. The table lists 95,000 to 100,000 distinct CDR3 sequences, about 51% of them singletons. Trimming pared 4 bases from V and 6 bases from J, leaving 22 bases between. CDR3 size: 16 residues. In germline, CDR1 is SGHRS, CDR2 YFSETQ. The gene calls are TRBV5-1 and TRBJ1-2; D might be TRBD1 (6 bases). Sequencing used blood. The sequence came from a middle-aged woman with Graves' hyperthyroidism. CDR3 in DNA: TGCGCCAGCAGCCCAACCCCCGGGACACCTATTCATGGCTACACCTTC. Translation gives CASSPTPGTPIHGYTF.